The sequence of this TCR beta chain was determined in a study of naive and memory T cell subsets. An equimolar mix of two oligonucleotides served as the beta constant-region primer for TRBC1 and TRBC2. Ligated cDNA was amplified by four rounds of PCR with nested alpha and beta constant-region primers and SP2. A 12-nucleotide UMI and the SP2 primer were added to the cDNA 3' end by oligonucleotide ligation. Using its own MiXCR run on the UMI-ligation and nested PCR reads, TCRdb lists one record per CDR3 protein. Of some 80,000 distinct CDR3 sequences in the sample, over 9% were seen once. Overnight CMV lysate stimulation of fresh PBMCs defined donor CMV status by CD4+ IFNgamma. CD8 T cells were positively selected from what remained after CD4 positive selection. Regarding this clonotype: Its antigen is not identified.

Points from the study as a whole: Over 95% of naive TCR sequences appeared only once, unlike memory subsets.

The J segment lost 2 bases and the V segment lost 3 bases, leaving 3 bases of the junction unmatched. From germline, CDR1 is MNHEY and CDR2 SVGEGT. The CDR3 loop spans 15 amino acids. The rearrangement joins TRBV6-2 or TRBV6-3 to TRBJ2-1; 8 bases match TRBD2. The receptor comes from a human donor in good health. Sequencing was done on a sample of naive CD8+ T cells from blood. The CDR3: CASSYQAGAYNEQFF. For the CDR3, the DNA is TGTGCCAGCAGTTATCAAGCGGGAGCCTACAATGAGCAGTTCTTC.